This T cell receptor (beta chain) was captured in a study of OX40 agonist ivuxolimab in advanced cancers. Clones were sequenced by immunoSEQ multiplex PCR, and TCRdb holds only the in-frame ones, with some missing. The table records fewer than 80,000 clones, over 75% of them present only once. V was pared by 4 bases and J by 3 bases, with 12 bases between. Germline CDR1 and CDR2: SGHTA and FQGNSA. The CDR3 is 14 residues long. The source was CD4+ or CD8+ T cells sorted from blood, collected in a trial of the OX40 agonist ivuxolimab. The gene calls are TRBV7-2 and TRBJ1-1, with D perhaps TRBD1 (6 bases). This receptor was obtained from an adult with an advanced solid tumor such as melanoma, head and neck, liver or kidney cancer. The CDR3 sequence: CASSSTDRYTEAFF. Written as DNA, the CDR3 is TGTGCCAGCAGCTCCACGGACAGATACACTGAAGCTTTCTTT.